Given below is one TCR beta chain in context. Some clones are missing from TCRdb's copy, which holds only in-frame ones; the method was immunoSEQ multiplex PCR. There are about 680,000 clones in the sample; 70% to 90% occur only once, and approximately 1.5% lies in the top ten. Specified treatment: approximately 18 received Ad26.COV2.S at low or high dose, single or two shots; five or six received placebo; per-sample allocation not given. All samples were drawn on day 63, counting from the first vaccine or placebo injection. This record comes from a study of Ad26.COV2.S vaccination and SARS-CoV-2 variants. The germline V gene has CDR1 LNHDA and CDR2 SQIVND (reference sequence). The CDR3 consists of 14 residues. V lost 6 bases and J lost 3, with 12 bases in between.

This specimen consisted of peripheral blood, obtained in a trial of Ad26.COV2.S vaccine versus placebo. The sequence was obtained from a person between 18 and 60 years old who received the Ad26.COV2.S COVID-19 vaccine or a placebo. The V gene is TRBV19, the J gene TRBJ1-5, with D possibly TRBD1 on 5 matching bases. CDR3 protein: CASRHRGFNQPQHF. Here the CDR3 DNA reads TGTGCCAGTAGGCACCGGGGCTTCAATCAGCCCCAGCATTTT.